Included here is one T cell receptor (beta chain) sequence, with context. Its specificity is unknown. Here immunoSEQ multiplex PCR was the method, and the copy in TCRdb shows in-frame clones only, minus some. The profile shows some 31,000 clones, approximately 86% of them singletons. The CDR3 spans 15 residues. V lost 4 bases and J lost 0, with 14 bases in between. Per germline, CDR1 SGHDT and CDR2 YYEEEE. This sample was taken from a study of STAT3 mutations in large granular lymphocyte leukemia. Overall study results and limits: Every T-cell large granular lymphocyte leukemia patient had at least one immunodominant TCR beta clonotype. In several patients, dominant TCR clone burden exceeded STAT3 mutant burden.

This TCR derives from a man aged 55 to 69 with T-cell large granular lymphocyte leukemia. Some clones in this sample may be carry-over from other donors' samples. This chain uses TRBV5-6 with TRBJ2-7, with D tentatively TRBD1 (5 bases). What was sequenced was peripheral blood mononuclear cells. The CDR3 DNA is TGTGCCAGCAGCCCTGTGACAGCCCGCTCCTACGAGCAGTACTTC. This gives the protein CASSPVTARSYEQYF. Based on the CDR3 plus reference TRBV5-6 and TRBJ2-7, the full variable domain is DAGVTQSPTHLIKTRGQQVTLRCSPKSGHDTVSWYQQALGQGPQFIFQYYEEEERQRGNFPDRFSGHQFPNYSSELNVNALLLGDSALYLCASSPVTARSYEQYFGPGTRLTVT.